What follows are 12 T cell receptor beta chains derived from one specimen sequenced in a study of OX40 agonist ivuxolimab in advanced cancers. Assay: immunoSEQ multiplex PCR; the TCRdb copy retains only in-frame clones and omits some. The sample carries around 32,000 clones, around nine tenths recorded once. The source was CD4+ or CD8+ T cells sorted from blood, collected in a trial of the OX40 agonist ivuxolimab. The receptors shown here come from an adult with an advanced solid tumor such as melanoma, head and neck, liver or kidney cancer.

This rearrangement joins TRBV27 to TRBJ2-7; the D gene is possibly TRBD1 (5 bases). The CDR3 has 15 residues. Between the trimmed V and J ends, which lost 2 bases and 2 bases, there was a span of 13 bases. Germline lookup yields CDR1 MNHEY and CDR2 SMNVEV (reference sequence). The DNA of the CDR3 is TGTGCCAGCAGTTTAAGGCAGGGTGGACCCTACGAGCAGTACTTC. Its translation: CASSLRQGGPYEQYF.

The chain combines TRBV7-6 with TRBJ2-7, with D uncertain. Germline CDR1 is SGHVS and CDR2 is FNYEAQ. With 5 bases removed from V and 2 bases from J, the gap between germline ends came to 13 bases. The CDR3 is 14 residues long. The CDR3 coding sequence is TGTGCCAGCAGCCCAGGTGGCAGACCCTACGAGCAGTACTTC. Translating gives CASSPGGRPYEQYF. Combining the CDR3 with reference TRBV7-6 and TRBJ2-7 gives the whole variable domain GAGVSQSPRYKVTKRGQDVALRCDPISGHVSLYWYRQALGQGPEFLTYFNYEAQQDKSGLPNDRFSAERPEGSISTLTIQRTEQRDSAMYRCASSPGGRPYEQYFGPGTRLTVT.

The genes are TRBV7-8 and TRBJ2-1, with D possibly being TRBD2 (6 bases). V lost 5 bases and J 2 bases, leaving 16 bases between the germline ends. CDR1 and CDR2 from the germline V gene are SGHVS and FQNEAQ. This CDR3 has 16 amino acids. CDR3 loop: CASSTVEGGPYNEQFF. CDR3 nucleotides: TGTGCCAGCAGCACGGTGGAGGGAGGACCCTACAATGAGCAGTTCTTC.

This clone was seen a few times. The CDR3: CASSFNSNQPQHF. CDR3 nucleotides: TGTGCCAGCAGTTTTAATAGCAATCAGCCCCAGCATTTT. The V gene is TRBV6-5, the J gene TRBJ1-5, with unresolved D. This CDR3 comprises 13 residues. Looked up from germline, CDR1 is MNHEY and CDR2 is SVGAGI. Between the trimmed V and J ends, which lost 4 bases and 0 bases, there was a span of 4 bases.

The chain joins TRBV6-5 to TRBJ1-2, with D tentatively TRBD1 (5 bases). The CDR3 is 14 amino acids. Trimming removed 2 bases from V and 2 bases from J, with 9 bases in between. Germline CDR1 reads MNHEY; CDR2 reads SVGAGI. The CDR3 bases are TGTGCCAGCAGTTACGGGGCAGCCAACTATGGCTACACCTTC. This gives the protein CASSYGAANYGYTF.

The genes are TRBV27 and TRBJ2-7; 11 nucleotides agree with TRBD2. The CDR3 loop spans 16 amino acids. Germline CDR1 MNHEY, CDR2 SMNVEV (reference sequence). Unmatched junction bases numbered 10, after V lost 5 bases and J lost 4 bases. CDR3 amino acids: CASSPTLAGAFYEQYF. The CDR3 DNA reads TGTGCCAGCAGTCCAACACTAGCGGGGGCTTTTTACGAGCAGTACTTC.

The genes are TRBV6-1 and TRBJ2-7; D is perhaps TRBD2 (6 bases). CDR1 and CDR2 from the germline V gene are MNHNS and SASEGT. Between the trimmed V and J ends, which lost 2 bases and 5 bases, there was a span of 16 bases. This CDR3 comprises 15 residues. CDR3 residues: CASSESRGLTHEQYF. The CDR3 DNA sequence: TGTGCCAGCAGTGAAAGTCGGGGACTCACCCACGAGCAGTACTTC.

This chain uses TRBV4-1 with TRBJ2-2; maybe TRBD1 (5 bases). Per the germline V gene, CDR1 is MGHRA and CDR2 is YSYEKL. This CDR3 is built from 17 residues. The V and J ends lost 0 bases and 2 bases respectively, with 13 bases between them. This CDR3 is CASSQEGQGLNTGELFF. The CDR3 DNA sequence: TGCGCCAGCAGCCAAGAAGGGCAGGGATTAAACACCGGGGAGCTGTTTTTT.

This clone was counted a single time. Written as DNA, the CDR3 is TGTGCCAGCAGCTTGTCTTTGGGGGACTTACACAATGAGCAGTTCTTC. Translating gives CASSLSLGDLHNEQFF. The gene calls are TRBV5-6 and TRBJ2-1; D might be TRBD2 (6 bases). The V and J ends lost 1 base and 5 bases respectively, with 16 bases between them. Germline V CDR1 and CDR2: SGHDT, YYEEEE. The CDR3 spans 16 residues.

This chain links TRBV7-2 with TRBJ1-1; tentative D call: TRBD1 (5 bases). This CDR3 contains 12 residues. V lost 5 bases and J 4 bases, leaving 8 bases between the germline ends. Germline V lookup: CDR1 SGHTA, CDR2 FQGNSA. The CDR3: CASSPGFTEAFF. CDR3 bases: TGTGCCAGCAGCCCAGGGTTCACTGAAGCTTTCTTT.

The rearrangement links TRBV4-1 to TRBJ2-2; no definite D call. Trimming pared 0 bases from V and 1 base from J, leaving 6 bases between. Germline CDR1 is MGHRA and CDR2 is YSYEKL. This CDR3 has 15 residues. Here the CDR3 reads CASSQDRRNTGELFF. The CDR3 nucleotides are TGCGCCAGCAGCCAAGATCGGAGGAACACCGGGGAGCTGTTTTTT.

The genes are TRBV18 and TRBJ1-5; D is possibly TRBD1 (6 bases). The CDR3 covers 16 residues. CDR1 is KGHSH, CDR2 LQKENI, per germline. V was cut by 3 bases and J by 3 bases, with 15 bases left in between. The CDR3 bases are TGTGCCAGCTCACCGCGGGCGGGGGCCCTCAATCAGCCCCAGCATTTT. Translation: CASSPRAGALNQPQHF.